The clone carrying this T cell receptor (beta chain) was observed a few times. Its antigen is currently unknown. The primer mix had 60 Vbeta and 13 Jbeta primers. The protocol was immunoSEQ multiplex PCR, while the TCRdb copy is restricted to in-frame clones and leaves out a portion. The table lists roughly 100,000 clones, about 80% of them singletons. V trimming: 3 bases; J trimming: 0 bases; junction bases outside the gene matches: 8. The germline gives CDR1 SGHRS, CDR2 YFSETQ. The CDR3 consists of 17 residues. The data were taken from a study of cytomegalovirus exposure and HLA in healthy donors. Study outcomes and limitations: Cytomegalovirus association was assigned to approximately 180 TCR beta chains. Later analysis showed TCR association rates varying by HLA locus, highest for DRB1 and lowest for HLA-C. A prior analysis recorded that most TCR beta V segments were productive about 87% or about 30% of the time.

The receptor's source is a man aged 25-45 years in good health and CMV-seronegative. Input material: PBMCs. The chain joins TRBV5-1 to TRBJ2-3; 9 positions match TRBD1. CDR3 nucleotides: TGCGCCAGCAGCTACTCCGGGACAGGGACTAGCACAGATACGCAGTATTTT. Translating it yields CASSYSGTGTSTDTQYF.